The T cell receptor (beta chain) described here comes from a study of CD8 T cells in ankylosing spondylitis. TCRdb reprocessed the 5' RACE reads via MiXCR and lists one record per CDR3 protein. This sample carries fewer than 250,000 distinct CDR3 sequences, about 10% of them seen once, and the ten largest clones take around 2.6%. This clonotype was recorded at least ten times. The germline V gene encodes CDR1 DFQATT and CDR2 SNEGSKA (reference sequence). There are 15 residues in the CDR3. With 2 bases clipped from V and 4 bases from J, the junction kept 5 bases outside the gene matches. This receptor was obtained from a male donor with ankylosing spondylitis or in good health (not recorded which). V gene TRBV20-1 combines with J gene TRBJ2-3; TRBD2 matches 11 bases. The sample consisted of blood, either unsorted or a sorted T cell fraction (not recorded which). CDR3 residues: CSARFLAGGSDTQYF. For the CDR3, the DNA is TGCAGTGCTAGATTCCTAGCGGGGGGATCAGATACGCAGTATTTT.